This T cell receptor beta chain was observed in a study of CD8 T cells in ankylosing spondylitis. General study points: Peripheral blood samples showed relatively rare disease-linked clones, and these clones were CD8+. Significant enrichment of disease-linked clones was reported in matched ankylosing spondylitis synovial fluid. Characteristic of ankylosing spondylitis blood, it appeared, was a TCR beta motif comprising roughly 8 highly homologous variants.

J lost 2 bases, V lost 4 bases, and 7 bases had no gene match. From germline, CDR1 is LGHDT and CDR2 YNNKEL (reference sequence). The CDR3 runs to 16 residues. For this clonotype: Its antigen is currently unknown.

Making use of molecular barcodes, quantitative 5'-RACE generated TCR beta libraries. TCRdb re-called the 5' RACE reads with MiXCR, one entry per CDR3 protein. This table holds 450,000 or so distinct CDR3 sequences, about 25% found once. This TCR was recovered from a male donor with ankylosing spondylitis. The sequenced material came from blood, either unsorted or a sorted T cell fraction (not recorded which). The rearrangement uses TRBV3-1 and TRBJ2-5; 10 bases fit TRBD2. DNA of the CDR3: TGTGCCAGCAGCCTTCTAGCGGGAGTGGGGCAAGAGACCCAGTACTTC. It yields the protein CASSLLAGVGQETQYF.